The 26 T cell receptor beta chains given below trace back to one sample, sequenced in a study of regulatory T cells in long-lasting Graves disease (dated by TCRdb to the early 2020s). The protocol used for the library was multiplex PCR. The reads were generated on an Illumina HiSeq 4000. TCR beta libraries were built with iRepertoire HTBI primers and Arm-PCR amplification of CDR3 regions. The raw public data were reprocessed by TCRdb itself: fastp quality trimming at Q25, MiXCR clonotype calling, in-frame beta chains only. All rows with the same CDR3 protein become a single entry with the most common DNA and genes. Across this sample there are about 350,000 distinct CDR3 sequences, with 15% to 20% seen only once. The ten largest clones capture 20% to 25% of the sample. This specimen's time point label, interpreted: newly diagnosed GD, antithyroid drugs for less than 3 months. For both TCR sequencing and RNA sequencing, RNA was extracted from PBMCs using TRIzol.

The same specimen was also included in a second study, on T cells in Graves' hyperthyroidism and ophthalmopathy.

Sequenced material: peripheral blood mononuclear cells (PBMCs), taken at new diagnosis, from a patient treated with antithyroid drugs. These receptors all come from a woman between 18 and 29 years old with Graves disease. Donor details come from another sample of the same person, matched by shared clones.

This clonotype was recorded a few times. V usage is TRBV5-1 and J usage is TRBJ1-1, with unresolved D. This CDR3 has 15 residues. Germline-derived CDR1 and CDR2 are SGHRS and YFSETQ. V lost 0 bases, J lost 1 base, and 10 bases lay in between. The CDR3 sequence: CASSLVRVENTEAFF. CDR3 in DNA: TGCGCCAGCAGCTTGGTTCGAGTTGAGAACACTGAAGCTTTCTTT.

The V call is TRBV19, the J call TRBJ1-1, with D maybe TRBD1 (6 bases). The germline V gene has CDR1 LNHDA and CDR2 SQIVND (reference sequence). The CDR3 spans 14 residues. Deletions cut 6 bases from V and 1 base from J, with 12 bases between. CDR3: CASRGASGNTEAFF. In DNA form, the CDR3 reads TGTGCCAGTAGGGGGGCCAGCGGGAACACTGAAGCTTTCTTT.

This clonotype was detected ten times or more. The V gene is TRBV28, the J gene TRBJ1-5; D is unresolved. V lost 4 bases and J 9 bases, leaving 13 bases between the germline ends. CDR1 is MDHEN, CDR2 SYDVKM, per germline. This CDR3 has 13 amino acids. In nucleotides, the CDR3 is TGTGCCAGCAGTTACAGCCCTGAGGGGCCCCAGCATTTT. This encodes CASSYSPEGPQHF.

This clonotype was picked up many times. The rearrangement uses TRBV2 and TRBJ2-7; 8 bases fit TRBD1. CDR3 length equals 12 residues. The V gene's germline CDR1 is SNHLY and CDR2 FYNNEI. Trimming removed 6 bases from V and 4 bases from J; junction bases left unmatched: 2. The CDR3 nucleotides read TGTGCCAGCAGGGGACAGGATTACGAGCAGTACTTC. It codes for CASRGQDYEQYF.

Remarks on this clonotype: This may arise from a read error, as a much more abundant clone is one base away. This chain connects TRBV9 to TRBJ2-5; unclear D gene. The J call may be in error: the DNA end matches TRBJ2-1 better. The CDR3 consists of 13 residues. Germline CDR1 reads SGDLS; CDR2 reads YYNGEE. The CDR3, as DNA: TGTGCCAGCAGCGTAGGATCCCCGGGCGAGCAGTTCTTC. Its protein is CASSVGSPGEQFF.

This clonotype was seen a single time. The chain links TRBV29-1 to TRBJ2-1; D remains ambiguous. Trimming stripped 6 bases from V and 9 bases from J, with 9 bases between. Germline lookup yields CDR1 SQVTM and CDR2 ANQGSEA. CDR3 size: 10 residues. Here the CDR3 DNA reads TGCAGCGTCCTAGATGGTGAGCAGTTCTTC. This codes for CSVLDGEQFF.

The rearrangement links TRBV10-1 to TRBJ2-2; D is undetermined. Germline lookup yields CDR1 WNHNN and CDR2 SYGVQD (reference sequence). CDR3 size: 13 residues. Deletions cut 4 bases from V and 1 base from J, with 4 bases between. CDR3 bases: TGCGCCAGCAGTGGCAGGAACACCGGGGAGCTGTTTTTT. The encoded protein is CASSGRNTGELFF.

This clonotype appeared many times. The V call is TRBV7-2, the J call TRBJ2-1; TRBD1 or TRBD2 may be the D gene (6 bases each). V was trimmed by 1 base and J by 2 bases, leaving 9 bases between them. The CDR3 length is 15 residues. Germline loops: CDR1 SGHTA, CDR2 FQGNSA. Written as DNA, the CDR3 is TGTGCCAGCAGCTTAGAGGGGGGAGCCTACAATGAGCAGTTCTTC. Protein product: CASSLEGGAYNEQFF.

This clonotype occurred a few times. The chain recombines TRBV19 with TRBJ2-2; D is unresolved. The germline V and J ends were trimmed by 0 bases and 6 bases, with 14 bases remaining between them. Germline CDR1 reads LNHDA; CDR2 reads SQIVND (reference sequence). The CDR3 length is 16 residues. The CDR3 sequence: CASSIDLLRVSGELFF. CDR3 nucleotide sequence: TGTGCCAGTAGTATAGATTTACTCCGAGTTTCCGGGGAGCTGTTTTTT.

To note about this clonotype: The likely explanation is a read error, given a far larger clone one base away. The rearrangement joins TRBV30 to TRBJ2-4; 10 bases map to TRBD2. The J call may be incorrect, as the DNA end agrees better with TRBJ2-1. Looked up from germline, CDR1 is GTSNPN and CDR2 is SVGIG (reference sequence). The length of the CDR3 is 15 residues. The CDR3 nucleotides read TGTGCCTGGAGAGAGAGCGGGAGGGACTACAATGATCAGTTCTTC. This translates into CAWRESGRDYNDQFF.

In regard to this clonotype: Sequence at one end of the junction differs from germline and may be a read error. The CDR3 is CSARDSPGETQCF. In DNA, the CDR3 is TGCAGTGCTAGGGACAGCCCGGGTGAGACCCAGTGCTTC. V is TRBV20-1 and J is TRBJ2-5; possibly TRBD1 for D (6 bases). CDR3 length equals 13 residues. Germline CDR1 reads DFQATT; CDR2 reads SNEGSKA (reference sequence).

Only a few counts were recorded for this clonotype. The chain joins TRBV10-2 to TRBJ2-4; D may be TRBD2 (5 bases). The CDR3 loop spans 14 amino acids. V shed 2 bases and J shed 6 bases, with 11 bases lying between them. CDR1 and CDR2 from the germline V gene are WSHSY and SAAADI. DNA for the CDR3: TGCGCCAGCAGTGAGACGGGGAGTGTAAACATTCAGTACTTC. Translating gives CASSETGSVNIQYF.

At least ten counts were recorded for this clonotype. The V and J genes are TRBV5-1 and TRBJ1-2, with 7 bases matching TRBD1. Germline V CDR1 and CDR2: SGHRS, YFSETQ. The CDR3 is made up of 14 amino acids. The trim removed 1 base at V and 5 bases at J, leaving 5 bases unmatched. CDR3 loop: CASSLSGTVYGYTF. The DNA of the CDR3 is TGCGCCAGCAGCTTGTCGGGGACAGTTTATGGCTACACCTTC. The variable domain in full, with the rest retrieved from reference TRBV5-1 and TRBJ1-2, is KAGVTQTPRYLIKTRGQQVTLSCSPISGHRSVSWYQQTPGQGLQFLFEYFSETQRNKGNFPGRFSGRQFSNSRSEMNVSTLELGDSALYLCASSLSGTVYGYTFGSGTRLTVV.

The chain has TRBV19 and TRBJ2-7, with 8 bases matching TRBD1. The germline CDR1 and CDR2 sequences are LNHDA and SQIVND (reference sequence). With 6 bases clipped from V and 7 bases from J, the junction kept 8 bases outside the gene matches. The CDR3 covers 13 residues. CDR3 amino acids: CASSGTGGSEQYF. CDR3 coding DNA: TGTGCCAGTAGCGGGACAGGAGGGTCAGAGCAGTACTTC.

This clonotype was observed at least ten times. The chain couples TRBV3-1 to TRBJ2-5, with no clear D. Germline assignment: CDR1 LGHDT and CDR2 YNNKEL (reference sequence). The V end was cut by 4 bases, the J end by 3 bases, with 6 bases between. The CDR3 contains 12 residues. DNA of the CDR3: TGTGCCAGCAGCCCCCAGGAAGAGACCCAGTACTTC. Translated, it gives CASSPQEETQYF.

This clonotype is a singleton in its sample. Given a much more abundant clone one base away, this may be a read error. The chain has TRBV5-8 and TRBJ2-5; perhaps TRBD2 as D (7 bases). CDR3 length: 15 amino acids. CDR1 and CDR2 from the germline V gene are SGHTS and YDEGEE. As DNA, the CDR3 is TGTGCCAGCAGCTATAAACAGGGTTTGCGGGAGACCCGGTACTTC. This codes for CASSYKQGLRETRYF.

This clonotype was detected ten times or more. The V call is TRBV5-1, the J call TRBJ2-1, with TRBD2 identical over 9 bases. Germline loops: CDR1 SGHRS, CDR2 YFSETQ. This CDR3 spans 16 amino acids. J gave up 1 base and V 0 bases, and 2 bases lay outside the gene matches. CDR3 in DNA: TGCGCCAGCAGCTTGGCCCTAGCGGGGTCCTACAATGAGCAGTTCTTC. Translation gives CASSLALAGSYNEQFF.

Ten or more counts support this clonotype. The rearrangement links TRBV30 to TRBJ2-5; 9 positions match TRBD1. This CDR3 contains 12 residues. Losses at the gene ends were 5 bases for V and 3 bases for J; bases not matched to a gene: 1. CDR1 is GTSNPN, CDR2 SVGIG, per germline (reference sequence). The CDR3 DNA reads TGTGCCTGGGGACAGGGGAAAGAGACCCAGTACTTC. It specifies CAWGQGKETQYF.

In this sample, this clonotype turned up a few times. The CDR3 coding sequence is TGTGCCAGCAGTCCCCTCAGGGCAGTTCAGCCCCAGCATTTT. Translating it yields CASSPLRAVQPQHF. This rearrangement joins TRBV27 to TRBJ1-5; tentative D call: TRBD1 (5 bases). CDR3 length: 14 amino acids. V dropped 5 bases and J dropped 6 bases, with 14 bases sitting between them. CDR1 MNHEY and CDR2 SMNVEV come from the germline V gene (reference sequence).

This clonotype was detected ten times or more. This chain uses TRBV11-2 with TRBJ2-1; D not resolved. Trimming removed 3 bases from V and 7 bases from J, with 19 bases in between. This CDR3 has 16 amino acids. CDR1 and CDR2 from the germline V gene are SGHAT and FQNNGV. The CDR3 sequence is CASSFLLPAVGNEQFF. The CDR3 region has the DNA TGTGCCAGCAGCTTTTTGCTCCCGGCGGTGGGGAATGAGCAGTTCTTC.

In this sample, this clonotype turned up a few times. The V call is TRBV6-2 or TRBV6-3, the J call TRBJ1-1; tentatively, D is TRBD1 (6 bases). CDR1 is MNHEY and CDR2 is SVGEGT in the germline V gene. The CDR3 is 13 amino acids. Between the trimmed V and J ends, which lost 6 bases and 1 base, there was a span of 9 bases. The CDR3: CASSRQENTEAFF. The DNA of the CDR3 is TGTGCCAGCAGCCGACAGGAGAACACTGAAGCTTTCTTT.

This clonotype showed up many times. This chain joins TRBV2 and TRBJ2-5; D not certain. CDR1 and CDR2 (germline): SNHLY, FYNNEI. The ends were cut back, 0 bases at V and 6 bases at J, with 11 bases in the middle. CDR3 length equals 14 residues. CDR3 sequence reads: CASSEALPGQTQYF. The CDR3 DNA sequence: TGTGCCAGCAGTGAAGCGCTTCCCGGACAGACCCAGTACTTC.

This chain links TRBV20-1 with TRBJ2-7; 9 positions match TRBD2. V lost 3 bases and J lost 1; bases outside the gene matches: 4. This CDR3 is 14 amino acids long. Germline-derived CDR1 and CDR2 are DFQATT and SNEGSKA (reference sequence). The CDR3 coding sequence is TGCAGTGCTAGGGGAAGCGGGGGGTCCTACGAGCAGTACTTC. Encoded protein: CSARGSGGSYEQYF.

The sample holds a few counts of this clonotype. V gene TRBV7-9 combines with J gene TRBJ1-4; D not resolved. The germline V and J ends were trimmed by 1 base and 5 bases, with 8 bases remaining between them. Germline V gene lookup returns CDR1 SEHNR and CDR2 FQNEAQ (reference sequence). CDR3 length: 14 amino acids. CDR3 in DNA: TGTGCCAGCAGCTTAGTAGGCAGGAATGAAAAACTGTTTTTT. This sequence encodes CASSLVGRNEKLFF.

In this sample, this clonotype turned up a few times. The V call is TRBV20-1, the J call TRBJ2-5, with D unresolved. This CDR3 has 13 amino acids. V dropped 5 bases and J dropped 2 bases, with 12 bases sitting between them. Germline V CDR1 and CDR2: DFQATT, SNEGSKA (reference sequence). CDR3 bases: TGCAGTGCTCTGCAACCCGTACAAGAGACCCAGTACTTC. Residues: CSALQPVQETQYF.

This clonotype was counted between two and nine times. The chain recombines TRBV12-3 or TRBV12-4 with TRBJ1-1; D not resolved. The CDR3 consists of 13 residues. Trimming shortened V by 3 bases and J by 1 base, and 6 bases separated the two germline ends. CDR3: CASSFDKNTEAFF. The DNA for the CDR3 is TGTGCCAGCAGTTTTGACAAGAACACTGAAGCTTTCTTT.